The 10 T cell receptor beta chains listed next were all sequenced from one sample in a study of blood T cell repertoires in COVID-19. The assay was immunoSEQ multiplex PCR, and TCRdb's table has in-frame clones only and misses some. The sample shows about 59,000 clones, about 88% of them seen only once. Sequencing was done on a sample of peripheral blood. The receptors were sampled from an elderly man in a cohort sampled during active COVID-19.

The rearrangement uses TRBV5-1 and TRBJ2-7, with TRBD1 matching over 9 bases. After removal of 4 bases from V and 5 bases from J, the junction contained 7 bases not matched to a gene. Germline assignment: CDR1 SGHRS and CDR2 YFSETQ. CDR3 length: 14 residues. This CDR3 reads CASSTGTGMDEQYF. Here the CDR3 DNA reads TGCGCCAGCAGCACCGGGACAGGGATGGACGAGCAGTACTTC.

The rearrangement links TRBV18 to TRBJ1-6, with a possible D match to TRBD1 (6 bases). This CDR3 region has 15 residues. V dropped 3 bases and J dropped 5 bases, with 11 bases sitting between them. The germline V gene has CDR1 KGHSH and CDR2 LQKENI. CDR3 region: CASSPGTSNNSPLHF. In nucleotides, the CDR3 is TGTGCCAGCTCACCCGGGACATCCAATAATTCACCCCTCCACTTT.

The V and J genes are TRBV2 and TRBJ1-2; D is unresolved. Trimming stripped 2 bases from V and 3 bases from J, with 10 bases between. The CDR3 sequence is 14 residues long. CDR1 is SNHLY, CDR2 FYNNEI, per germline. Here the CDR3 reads CASSELSVDYGYTF. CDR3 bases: TGTGCCAGCAGTGAACTGAGTGTGGACTATGGCTACACCTTC.

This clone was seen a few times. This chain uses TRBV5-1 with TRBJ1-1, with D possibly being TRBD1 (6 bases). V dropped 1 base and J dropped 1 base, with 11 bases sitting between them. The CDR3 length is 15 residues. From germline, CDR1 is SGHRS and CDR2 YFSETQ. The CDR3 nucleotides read TGCGCCAGCAGCTTGAAGGGGGTTCAGAACACTGAAGCTTTCTTT. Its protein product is CASSLKGVQNTEAFF.

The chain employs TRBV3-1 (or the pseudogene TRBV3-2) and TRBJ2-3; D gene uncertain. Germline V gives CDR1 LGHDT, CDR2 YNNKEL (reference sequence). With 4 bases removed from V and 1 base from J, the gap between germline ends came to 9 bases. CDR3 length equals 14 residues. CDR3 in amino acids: CASSPRQGTDTQYF. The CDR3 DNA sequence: TGTGCCAGCAGCCCCAGGCAGGGCACAGATACGCAGTATTTT.

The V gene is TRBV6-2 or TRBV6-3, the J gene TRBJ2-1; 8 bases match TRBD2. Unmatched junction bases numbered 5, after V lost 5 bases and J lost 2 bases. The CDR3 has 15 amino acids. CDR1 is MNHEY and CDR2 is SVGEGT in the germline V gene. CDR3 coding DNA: TGTGCCAGCAGTCCATCAGCGGGAGCCTACAATGAGCAGTTCTTC. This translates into CASSPSAGAYNEQFF.

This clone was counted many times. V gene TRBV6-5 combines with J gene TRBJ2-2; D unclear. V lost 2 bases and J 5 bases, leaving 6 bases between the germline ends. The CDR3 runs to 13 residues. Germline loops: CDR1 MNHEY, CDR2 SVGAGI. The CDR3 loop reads CASSYLSTGELFF. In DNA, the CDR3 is TGTGCCAGCAGTTACCTCAGTACCGGGGAGCTGTTTTTT.

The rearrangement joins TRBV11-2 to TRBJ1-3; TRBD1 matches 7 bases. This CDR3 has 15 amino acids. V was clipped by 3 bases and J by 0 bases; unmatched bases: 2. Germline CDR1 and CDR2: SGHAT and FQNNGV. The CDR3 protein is CASSLDRNSGNTIYF. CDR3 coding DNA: TGTGCCAGCAGCTTGGACAGGAACTCTGGAAACACCATATATTTT.

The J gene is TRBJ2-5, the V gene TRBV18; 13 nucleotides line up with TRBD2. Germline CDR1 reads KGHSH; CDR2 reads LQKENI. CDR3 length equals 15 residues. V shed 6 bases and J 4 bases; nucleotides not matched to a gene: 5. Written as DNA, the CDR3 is TGTGCCAGCTCGGAGGGACTAGCGGGAACAGAGACCCAGTACTTC. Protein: CASSEGLAGTETQYF.

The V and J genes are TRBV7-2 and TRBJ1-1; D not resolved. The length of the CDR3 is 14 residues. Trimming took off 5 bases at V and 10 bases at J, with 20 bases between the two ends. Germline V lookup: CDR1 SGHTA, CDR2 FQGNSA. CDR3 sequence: CASSPLGGSGGAFF. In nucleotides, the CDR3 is TGTGCCAGCAGCCCCCTTGGAGGGAGTGGTGGAGCTTTCTTT.